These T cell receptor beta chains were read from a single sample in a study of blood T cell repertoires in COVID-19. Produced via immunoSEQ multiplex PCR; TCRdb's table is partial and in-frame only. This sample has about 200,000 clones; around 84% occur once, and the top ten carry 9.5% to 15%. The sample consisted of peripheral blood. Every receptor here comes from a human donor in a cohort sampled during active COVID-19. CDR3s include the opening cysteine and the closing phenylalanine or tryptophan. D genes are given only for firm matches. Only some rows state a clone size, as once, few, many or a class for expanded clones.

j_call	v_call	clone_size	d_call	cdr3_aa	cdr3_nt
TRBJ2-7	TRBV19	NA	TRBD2	CASSVTPGTSLTYEQYF	TGTGCCAGTAGTGTAACCCCCGGGACTAGCCTTACCTACGAGCAGTACTTC
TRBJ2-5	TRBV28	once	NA	CASNSQGTQETQYF	TGTGCCAGCAACTCACAGGGGACTCAAGAGACCCAGTACTTC
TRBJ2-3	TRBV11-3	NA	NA	CASSLHRADTQYF	TGTGCCAGCAGCTTACATCGCGCGGATACGCAGTATTTT
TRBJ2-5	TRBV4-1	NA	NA	CASSRDKVAVGQETQYF	TGCGCCAGCAGCCGAGATAAGGTAGCGGTGGGCCAAGAGACCCAGTACTTC
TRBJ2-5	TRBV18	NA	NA	CASSPPLVGAETQYF	TGTGCCAGCTCACCACCCCTAGTTGGGGCGGAGACCCAGTACTTC
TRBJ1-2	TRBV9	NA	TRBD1	CASLGGWDSSNYGYTF	TGTGCCAGTTTGGGAGGTTGGGACAGCTCTAACTATGGCTACACCTTC
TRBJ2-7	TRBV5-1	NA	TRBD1	CASSRDRATYEQYF	TGCGCCAGCAGTCGCGACAGGGCAACCTACGAGCAGTACTTC
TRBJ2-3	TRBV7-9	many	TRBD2	CASSLGGRGTDTQYF	TGTGCCAGCAGCTTGGGCGGGAGGGGCACAGATACGCAGTATTTT
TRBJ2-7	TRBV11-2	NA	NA	CASSLQGSEQYF	TGTGCCAGCAGCTTACAGGGTAGCGAGCAGTACTTC
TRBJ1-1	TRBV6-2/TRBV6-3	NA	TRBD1	CASSYPTGGEFSGTEAFF	TGTGCCAGCAGTTACCCGACAGGGGGCGAGTTTTCGGGCACTGAAGCTTTCTTT
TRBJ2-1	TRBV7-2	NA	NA	CASSSQASGSYNEQFF	TGTGCCAGCAGCTCCCAGGCCTCAGGCTCCTACAATGAGCAGTTCTTC
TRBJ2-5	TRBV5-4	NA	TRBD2	CASSLGPGGAQETQYF	TGTGCCAGCAGCTTGGGCCCCGGGGGGGCGCAGGAGACCCAGTACTTC
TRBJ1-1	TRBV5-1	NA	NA	CASSLGQSTEAFF	TGCGCCAGCAGCTTGGGACAGTCCACTGAAGCTTTCTTT
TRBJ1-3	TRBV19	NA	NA	CASSIDSGGSGNTIYF	TGTGCCAGTAGTATAGATTCCGGCGGATCTGGAAACACCATATATTTT
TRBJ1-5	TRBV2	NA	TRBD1	CASATQGGYSNQPQHF	TGTGCCAGCGCAACTCAGGGGGGATATAGCAATCAGCCCCAGCATTTT
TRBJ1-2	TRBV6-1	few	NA	CASSETHGLYGYTF	TGTGCCAGCAGTGAAACCCATGGCCTCTATGGCTACACCTTC
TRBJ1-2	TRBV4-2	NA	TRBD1	CASSQETGFDGYTF	TGTGCCAGCAGCCAAGAGACAGGGTTCGATGGCTACACCTTC
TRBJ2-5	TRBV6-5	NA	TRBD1	CASSYWTGGGETQYF	TGTGCCAGCAGTTACTGGACAGGGGGCGGAGAGACCCAGTACTTC
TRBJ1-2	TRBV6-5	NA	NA	CASSFGELYGYTF	TGTGCCAGCAGTTTTGGAGAACTCTATGGCTACACCTTC
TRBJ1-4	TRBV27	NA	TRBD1	CASSDRGHTNEKLFF	TGTGCCAGCTCCGACAGGGGGCACACTAATGAAAAACTGTTTTTT
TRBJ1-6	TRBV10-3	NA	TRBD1	CAIKQGAGNSPLHF	TGTGCCATCAAGCAGGGGGCGGGTAATTCACCCCTCCACTTT
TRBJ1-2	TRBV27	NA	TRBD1	CAKQGGDYGYTF	TGTGCCAAGCAAGGGGGCGACTATGGCTACACCTTC
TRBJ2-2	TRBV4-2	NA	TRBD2	CASSRPEAGAGELFF	TGTGCCAGCAGCCGTCCGGAAGCGGGAGCCGGGGAGCTGTTTTTT
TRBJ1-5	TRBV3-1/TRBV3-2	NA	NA	CASSQDTGKRPQHF	TGTGCCAGCAGCCAAGATACGGGAAAACGGCCCCAGCATTTT
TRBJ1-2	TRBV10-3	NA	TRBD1	CAISEDLGTGDNYGYTF	TGTGCCATCAGTGAGGATCTAGGGACAGGGGATAACTATGGCTACACCTTC
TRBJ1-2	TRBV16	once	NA	CASSHSPGAGYTF	TGTGCCAGCAGCCACTCCCCAGGTGCCGGCTACACCTTC
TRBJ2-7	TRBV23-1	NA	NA	CASSQSRLLYEQYF	TGCGCCAGCAGTCAATCGAGACTACTCTACGAGCAGTACTTC
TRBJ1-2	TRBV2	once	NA	CASSPGQLRYTF	TGTGCCAGCAGCCCCGGACAGTTACGCTACACCTTC
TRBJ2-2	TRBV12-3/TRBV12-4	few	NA	CASSFRNTGELFF	TGTGCCAGCAGTTTTCGTAACACCGGGGAGCTGTTTTTT
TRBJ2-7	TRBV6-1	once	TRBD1	CASSEAPGTGGNEQYF	TGTGCCAGCAGTGAAGCGCCGGGGACAGGGGGGAACGAGCAGTACTTC